This TCR beta chain was sequenced during a study of T-cell memory formation after mild COVID-19. Trimming removed 5 bases from V and 3 bases from J, with 16 bases in between. The germline gives CDR1 SGHAT, CDR2 FQNNGV. CDR3 length equals 16 residues. TCRdb itself ran the 5' RACE reads through MiXCR, one entry per CDR3 protein. The table includes a few hundred thousand distinct CDR3 sequences, about 17% detected once. This chain connects TRBV11-2 to TRBJ2-2; tentatively, D is TRBD1 or TRBD2 (5 bases each). The material sequenced was PBMCs or a T cell subset sorted from them (not recorded which). This TCR came from a young man who had mild COVID-19 (a few samples of this study predate the infection). Cell type and time point are not known. The CDR3 here is CASSRTWGTDTGELFF. The CDR3, as DNA: TGTGCCAGCAGCCGGACCTGGGGGACCGACACCGGGGAGCTGTTTTTT. The whole variable domain, filled in from reference TRBV11-2 and TRBJ2-2, reads EAGVAQSPRYKIIEKRQSVAFWCNPISGHATLYWYQQILGQGPKLLIQFQNNGVVDDSQLPKDRFSAERLKGVDSTLKIQPAKLEDSAVYLCASSRTWGTDTGELFFGEGSRLTVL.